This entry concerns a single TCR beta chain. Its recognized antigen is unknown. No base quality information exists; no much larger clone differs at one position. The cohort comprised some 730 healthy bone marrow donors. At the time of sampling, all cohort members were nominally healthy, though unrecorded immune exposures were likely present. The donor was CMV seronegative and was included in the group of approximately 350 seronegative cohort members. A peripheral blood sample was provided by each donor, and peripheral blood mononuclear cells were used for TCR beta sequencing. The Qiagen DNeasy Blood Extraction Kit was used to extract genomic DNA from the blood cell samples. The sample is drawn from a study of cytomegalovirus exposure and HLA in healthy donors (dated by TCRdb to 2016 to 2017). The study in broad terms: According to an earlier analysis of a few hundred of the donors, 150 million to 200 million T cells yielded 117 million unique TCR beta sequences and 276 Gb of sequence data. High-throughput TCR immunosequencing, statistical association of individual TCRs with disease status, and machine learning were combined to predict cytomegalovirus infection status. A later genetic analysis took genome-wide SNP genotypes for about three fifths of the roughly 670 donors and used that subset as a discovery cohort. All discovery cohort repertoires had been generated on a single sequencing platform. An earlier analysis of around 540 of the donors applied high-throughput TCR beta sequencing to assess whether each TCR beta V gene segment acted as functional or pseudogenic. Roughly 300 gigabases of sequencing data and approximately 85 million unique TCR sequences were included in an early release covering about 700 HLA-typed donors. The T cell repertoires of several hundred subjects were profiled by immunosequencing and related to cytomegalovirus serostatus. Of the 350 to 450 genotyped donors, over 65% fell in the genetic ancestry cluster associated with self-reported Caucasian donors. Donor age, sex, ethnicity and CMV serostatus were collected together with the repertoire data. A later analysis re-analyzed previously published TCR beta repertoires from approximately 700 donors and added high-resolution HLA genotyping to study TCR occurrence patterns. Typing coverage differed by locus: A, B, C, DRB1 and DQB1 were typed in about 620-640 donors, DQA1 in about 560, DPA1 in approximately 610, and DPB1 in around 490. Among 398 genotyped donors of the cohort, an average of approximately 240,000 unique TCR beta nucleotide sequences was sequenced per donor, of which about 18% were non-productive. Besides the first cohort of more than 650 subjects, a separate validation cohort made up of over a hundred different subjects was used. The study was designed to test whether signatures of past pathogen exposure could be identified by cataloging public T cell receptors. Class I and class II HLA loci were covered by the typing at four-digit resolution. The later analysis used no new phenotypic data to find candidate immune exposures, relying instead on TCR beta sequences and their occurrence across donors. Because of strong linkage in the cohort, four to six DR-DQ haplotypes were treated as single units for association and clustering. Overall study results and their limits: A group of highly shared sequence variants was considered likely to be a technical artifact of the sequencing pipeline. Linkage disequilibrium might explain the correlated functional status among segregating V segments, but an unknown experimental factor could not be ruled out. In a later genetic analysis, a missense DCLRE1C variant was associated with V-gene and J-gene trimming of TCR beta chains, and the association was replicated in an independent cohort. The authors suggested that the approach could potentially be generalized to other disease states and immunological phenotypes. In vitro tests confirmed that a few of the cytomegalovirus-associated TCR beta chains recognize cytomegalovirus antigens. A later analysis found that HLA-associated TCR beta chains were more clonally expanded and had lower generation probabilities than equally common non-associated chains. Because some donors lacked HLA typing at each locus, the association tests relied only on the typed subset. An earlier analysis of approximately 540 of the donors showed that most TCR beta V segments appeared in productive rearrangements either about 87% or about 30% of the time, which broadly matched IMGT annotations. A further reported finding was that TCR beta sequences accurately predicted the HLA-A and HLA-B alleles for most subjects in the first cohort. Across donors, most TCR sequences were observed very rarely, whereas some public TCRs were present in many individuals. Sequencing depth was assumed to be roughly uniform across donors in the presence/absence analyses, though that assumption may not hold. A later analysis associated roughly 17,000 TCR beta sequences with specific HLA alleles at a false discovery rate of 0.05. A later analysis reported that several top co-occurrence clusters appeared linked to parvovirus B19, influenza, CMV and Epstein-Barr virus. Only TCR beta chains were sequenced in this cohort, and the absence of alpha or paired-chain data limited detectable features. In both the original and validation cohorts, the classifier was reported to diagnose cytomegalovirus status with high specificity and sensitivity. Around 16 rarely observed V segments, including chromosome 9 orphons, were excluded from the earlier analysis of 550 to 700 of the donors because counts were too low. The study listed 150 to 200 TCR beta chains as associated with cytomegalovirus. The only immune exposure information available for the cohort was CMV serostatus. In a later genetic analysis, fewer N-insertions in productive TCRs were reported among donors in an Asian-associated ancestry cluster than the roughly 670-donor mean. When HLA alleles, especially DR and DQ, strongly co-occurred, TCR associations were difficult to assign to individual alleles. Some IMGT-functional V segments, including TRBV6-2 and TRBV6-3, could not be told apart with the 87-base-pair reads, so those segments were excluded. In a later analysis, the rate of TCR association differed among HLA loci, with DRB1 alleles having the most associated TCRs and HLA-C alleles having the fewest. Most CMV-associated TCR beta chains appeared to be HLA-restricted in a later analysis, and the HLA associations seemed to be driven largely by CMV exposure.

The germline V end is reduced by 5 bases and the J end by 3 bases; junction bases left unmatched: 7. The cysteine opens and the phenylalanine closes a CDR3 of 14 amino acids. Only the CDR3 portion is preserved as DNA: 42 bases, with reading frame beginning at the first base. For CDR1 and CDR2, the germline V gene (reference sequence) lists SEHNR and FQNEAQ. Library construction relied on the immunoSEQ multiplex PCR assay. The multiplex PCR relied on a mix of 60 forward primers for TCR Vbeta segments and 13 reverse primers for TCR Jbeta segments. The CDR3 region of rearranged TCR beta genes was amplified from genomic DNA by a multiplex PCR assay. The Illumina HiSeq System was used to sequence the amplified TCR beta libraries as 87-base-pair reads. Regarding the original processing steps: A later analysis counted some 80 million unique TCR beta chains across the 690 or so repertoires, and some 11 million of these chains were shared by at least two donors. Raw reads were error-corrected and collapsed into unique sequences with a nearest-neighbor algorithm that merged closely related sequences to remove PCR and sequencing errors. Alignment of CDR3 sequences to IMGT reference sequences was used to assign V, D and J gene segments. For a sequence to be retained, a match of at least six nucleotides was required to both a V gene segment and a J gene segment. Rearrangements were called productive when the CDR3 lacked stop codons and stayed in frame with V and J; all others were non-productive. CDR3 was defined by IMGT convention, running from the second conserved V-encoded cysteine to the conserved J-encoded phenylalanine. The earlier analysis of about 570 of the donors excluded any sequence lacking an unambiguous match to a single V gene segment. An earlier analysis of 587 of the donors called V segments functional above 56.7% productive rearrangements and segregating when the between-donor standard deviation exceeded 5%. A statistical classification framework was developed to diagnose cytomegalovirus status using the catalog of TCR beta chain sequences. V and J gene assignment, in a later analysis, came from comparing TCR nucleotide sequences with IMGT/GENE-DB human TR gene sequences. A later analysis assigned CDR3 sequences and most-parsimonious VDJ recombination scenarios with the TCRdist pipeline. A later analysis defined each TCR beta chain by its CDR3 amino acid sequence plus V-gene family, and excluded reads lacking a unique V-gene family. A later analysis removed several hundred highly shared, low-generation-probability nucleotide sequences to deal with suspected cross-contamination and a sequencing artifact. For each public chain, a later analysis derived a clonal expansion index from normalized ranks of inferred template counts within each repertoire. In a later analysis, generation probabilities were computed using a VDJ recombination model fitted to out-of-frame rearrangements, and the results were checked against IGoR. Hypergeometric tests were used in a later analysis to score TCR-TCR, TCR-HLA and TCR-CMV co-occurrence, with a repertoire-size bias correction applied to the TCR pairs. A later analysis estimated false discovery rates by permuting HLA or CMV assignments 20 times. A later analysis grouped co-occurring TCRs with DBSCAN, adding TCRdist sequence similarity when clustering within HLA-allele-positive subsets. Repertoires with fewer than 30,000 or more than 120,000 public chains were left out of co-occurrence clustering, as were five repertoires with anomalous nucleotide sharing. TCRdb took this table from immuneACCESS and kept in-frame rearrangements with V and J called. Such tables lack part of the clones; where checked against another copy, unresolved V genes explain under half of the gap, and the rest is unexplained. V, J and clone size derive from that table, while D and trimming were established from the DNA sequence. The sample table lists 200,000 or so clones, 82% of them with a count of one. The ten largest clones represent roughly 0.097% of the sample.

Recombination linked TRBV7-9 to TRBJ2-7; a stretch of 7 junction bases matches TRBD2. Sequenced material: PBMCs. The receptor's source is a boy aged 2-9 years in good health and CMV-seronegative. The CDR3 amino acid sequence is: CASSPFRGDYEQYF. The bases read TGTGCCAGCAGCCCTTTCCGGGGGGACTACGAGCAGTACTTC.